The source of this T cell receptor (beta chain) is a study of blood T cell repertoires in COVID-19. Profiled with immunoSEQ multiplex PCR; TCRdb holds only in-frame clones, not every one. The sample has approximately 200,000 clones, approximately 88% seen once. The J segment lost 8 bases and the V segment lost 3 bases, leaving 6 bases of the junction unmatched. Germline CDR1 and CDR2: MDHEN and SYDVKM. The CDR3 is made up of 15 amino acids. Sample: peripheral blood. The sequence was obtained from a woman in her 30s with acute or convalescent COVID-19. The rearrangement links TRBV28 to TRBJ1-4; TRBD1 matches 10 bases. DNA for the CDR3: TGTGCCAGCAGTTTCTCCGGGACAGGGGAGGAAAAACTGTTTTTT. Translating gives CASSFSGTGEEKLFF.